The clone carrying this TCR beta chain was picked up a small number of times. Its specificity is not known. The data are from a study of cytomegalovirus exposure and HLA in healthy donors. Looked up from germline, CDR1 is MNHEY and CDR2 is SMNVEV (reference sequence). CDR3 length: 15 amino acids. Trimming took 5 bases from V and 3 from J; bases not matched to a gene: 9. In the PCR, 60 Vbeta and 13 Jbeta primers were used. As originally analysed: In a later analysis, of some 80 million unique beta chains, roughly 9.9 million appeared in at least two donors. Sequenced by immunoSEQ multiplex PCR; TCRdb stores in-frame clones only, minus some. Clone size and the V and J calls come from that table; the DNA yielded D and trimming. The sample carries under 250,000 clones, around 79% recorded once. Whole-study findings and limits: Later analysis identified a missense DCLRE1C variant that was linked to TCR beta V- and J-gene trimming.

The specimen sequenced was PBMCs. The TCR sequence derives from a male donor in good health and CMV-seronegative. The rearrangement links TRBV27 to TRBJ1-1; TRBD1 matches 7 bases. CDR3 region: CASSLWTGGDTEAFF. In DNA, the CDR3 is TGTGCCAGCAGTCTGTGGACAGGAGGGGACACTGAAGCTTTCTTT.